Following are 21 T cell receptor beta chains from one sample sequenced in a study of T-cell reconstitution after alpha-beta-depleted transplantation in children. This sample's TCRbeta library carried unique molecular identifier barcodes. MiXCR, applied by TCRdb to the PCR reads, yields one record per CDR3 protein. Of 44,000 or so distinct CDR3 sequences listed, around 9% are singletons. Material: PBMCs, mostly from graft donor cells, obtained 60 days after TCRalphabeta/CD19-depleted stem cell transplant. These receptors all come from a male patient aged 2 to 10 who had a stem cell transplant for chronic granulomatous disease, so the T cells may come from the graft donor.

The table lists this clonotype with a few counts. For the CDR3, the DNA is TGTGCCAGCAGCTTCGGGCGGGGGGAGACCCAGTACTTC. Encoded protein: CASSFGRGETQYF. The chain recombines TRBV11-3 with TRBJ2-5; TRBD2 aligns across 7 bases. J lost 5 bases, V lost 3 bases, and 3 bases had no gene match. Germline CDR1 SGHNT, CDR2 YENEEA. The CDR3 is made up of 13 amino acids.

This clonotype was recorded at least ten times. The chain joins TRBV7-2 to TRBJ1-4; D gene unclear. Germline V gene data show CDR1 as SGHTA and CDR2 as FQGNSA. V was trimmed by 1 base and J by 0 bases, leaving 6 bases between them. There are 15 residues in the CDR3. This chain's CDR3 is CASSLVRSTNEKLFF. The CDR3, as DNA: TGTGCCAGCAGCTTAGTGAGATCAACTAATGAAAAACTGTTTTTT.

The gene calls are TRBV5-1 and TRBJ2-3; D is possibly TRBD1 or TRBD2 (5 bases each). Trimming left V 2 bases short and J 2 bases short, with 12 bases between. In germline, CDR1 is SGHRS, CDR2 YFSETQ. The CDR3 covers 15 residues. CDR3 sequence (DNA): TGCGCCAGCAGCTTTGGGGTGGGGGACACAGATACGCAGTATTTT. The encoded protein is CASSFGVGDTDTQYF. Full variable domain (remainder filled in from reference TRBV5-1 and TRBJ2-3): KAGVTQTPRYLIKTRGQQVTLSCSPISGHRSVSWYQQTPGQGLQFLFEYFSETQRNKGNFPGRFSGRQFSNSRSEMNVSTLELGDSALYLCASSFGVGDTDTQYFGPGTRLTVL.

This clonotype was detected only a few times. CDR3 bases: TGCAGTGCTAGCGAAACAGGGGGCGCTCAGCCCCAGCATTTT. As protein: CSASETGGAQPQHF. This chain connects TRBV20-1 to TRBJ1-5; 9 bases map to TRBD1. With V trimmed by 3 bases and J by 6 bases, 6 bases remained unmatched. The CDR3 contains 14 residues. Germline loops: CDR1 DFQATT, CDR2 SNEGSKA (reference sequence).

This clonotype occurred many times. The genes are TRBV12-3 or TRBV12-4 and TRBJ2-7; no clear D gene. Between the trimmed V and J ends, which lost 5 bases and 3 bases, there was a span of 5 bases. The CDR3 totals 11 residues. The CDR3 is CASSTNYEQYF. The CDR3 DNA reads TGTGCCAGCAGTACCAACTACGAGCAGTACTTC.

This clonotype was picked up many times. This chain connects TRBV6-5 to TRBJ2-3; D call uncertain. The germline CDR1 and CDR2 sequences are MNHEY and SVGAGI. This CDR3 is 14 amino acids long. V was cut by 1 base and J by 1 base, with 6 bases left in between. CDR3 in amino acids: CASSYYAGTDTQYF. CDR3 DNA: TGTGCCAGCAGTTACTACGCCGGCACAGATACGCAGTATTTT.

In its sample, this clonotype was seen many times. V is TRBV29-1 and J is TRBJ2-5, with D unresolved. The V and J ends lost 2 bases and 4 bases respectively, with 8 bases between them. Per the germline V gene, CDR1 is SQVTM and CDR2 is ANQGSEA. This CDR3 is built from 12 residues. CDR3 coding DNA: TGCAGCGTTGAACTAGATCGAGAGACCCAGTACTTC. Translating it yields CSVELDRETQYF.

CDR3 nucleotide sequence: TGTGCCACCCAACGCGGGTCCCAAGAGACCCAGTACTTC. It codes for CATQRGSQETQYF. This rearrangement joins TRBV24-1 to TRBJ2-5; D possibly corresponds to TRBD2 (5 bases). CDR3 length: 13 amino acids. Germline CDR1 KGHDR, CDR2 SFDVKD. V lost 9 bases, J lost 1 base, and 11 bases lay in between.

With respect to this clonotype: This may be a read error, as it is one base from a much larger clone. The chain couples TRBV19 to TRBJ2-1; TRBD1 agrees at 10 bases. Germline V gives CDR1 LNHDA, CDR2 SQIVND (reference sequence). Trimming at V came to 7 bases and at J to 10 bases, leaving 7 bases not matched to a gene. The CDR3 totals 13 residues. CDR3 sequence reads: CASNADRGLEQFF. As DNA, the CDR3 is TGTGCCAGTAATGCCGACAGGGGGCTCGAGCAGTTCTTC.

This clonotype was observed at least ten times. The chain uses TRBV18 and TRBJ2-5; D is unresolved. There are 17 residues in the CDR3. Trimming pared 0 bases from V and 4 bases from J, leaving 18 bases between. Per germline, CDR1 KGHSH and CDR2 LQKENI. CDR3 amino acids: CASSPPRGPLLGETQYF. The CDR3 DNA sequence: TGTGCCAGCTCACCACCGCGAGGACCCCTCCTAGGAGAGACCCAGTACTTC.

There are many counts of this clonotype. This chain links TRBV2 with TRBJ2-1; D might be TRBD2 (6 bases). The germline CDR1 and CDR2 sequences are SNHLY and FYNNEI. V dropped 4 bases and J dropped 4 bases, with 14 bases sitting between them. This CDR3 is built from 15 residues. The CDR3 bases are TGTGCCAGCAGTGGGACTCGCGGGATTTACAATGAGCAGTTCTTC. It specifies CASSGTRGIYNEQFF.

The table lists this clonotype with many counts. The chain combines TRBV12-3 or TRBV12-4 with TRBJ2-7; a weak D match, TRBD2 (6 bases). The CDR3 is 14 amino acids. The V gene lost 6 bases and the J gene lost 2 bases, with 14 bases spanning the gap. The CDR3 DNA is TGTGCCAGCAGGGGGACTCGAAAGCCCTACGAGCAGTACTTC. This translates into CASRGTRKPYEQYF.

This clonotype was counted at least ten times. The CDR3 sequence: CASSAGNEQYF. The CDR3 DNA reads as TGTGCCAGCAGCGCCGGCAACGAGCAGTACTTC. The V call is TRBV9, the J call TRBJ2-7; no definite D call. CDR1 and CDR2 (germline): SGDLS, YYNGEE. Trimming removed 3 bases at V and 5 bases at J, with 6 bases between. The CDR3 runs 11 residues.

At least ten counts were recorded for this clonotype. This chain links TRBV7-8 with TRBJ2-1; TRBD2 matches at 8 bases. Germline CDR1 and CDR2: SGHVS and FQNEAQ. The trim removed 5 bases at V and 9 bases at J, leaving 12 bases unmatched. The CDR3 loop spans 15 amino acids. CDR3 bases: TGTGCCAGCAGCCAGTCCTGGCGGGAGGCGGCTGAGCAGTTCTTC. This encodes CASSQSWREAAEQFF.

This clonotype was seen ten or more times. This chain's CDR3 is CASSYPKILAGVSEQFF. The CDR3 nucleotides are TGTGCCAGCAGTTACCCGAAAATACTAGCGGGAGTAAGTGAGCAGTTCTTC. V and J are TRBV6-2 or TRBV6-3 and TRBJ2-1, with 11 positions matching TRBD2. This CDR3 is built from 17 residues. Germline CDR1 is MNHEY and CDR2 is SVGEGT. With 2 bases clipped from V and 9 bases from J, the junction kept 12 bases outside the gene matches.

At least ten counts were recorded for this clonotype. V is TRBV6-2 or TRBV6-3 and J is TRBJ2-5, with D possibly being TRBD1 (5 bases). Trimming pared 6 bases from V and 7 bases from J, leaving 15 bases between. In germline, CDR1 is MNHEY, CDR2 SVGEGT. CDR3 length equals 13 residues. The DNA of the CDR3 is TGTGCCAGCAGAAGGACACCGCAGGGGACCCAGTACTTC. It specifies CASRRTPQGTQYF.

The table lists this clonotype with a few counts. The chain couples TRBV5-1 to TRBJ2-7; no clear D gene. Germline assignment: CDR1 SGHRS and CDR2 YFSETQ. The CDR3 is 14 residues long. Trimming left V 0 bases short and J 0 bases short, with 7 bases between. The CDR3 spells CASSLVPSSYEQYF. The CDR3 DNA reads TGCGCCAGCAGCTTGGTTCCTTCCTCCTACGAGCAGTACTTC.

This clonotype came up many times. An end of the junction differs from the germline gene, which may be a read error. The gene calls are TRBV20-1 and TRBJ2-1; 9 bases align to TRBD2. The CDR3 is 12 amino acids. CDR1 and CDR2 from the germline V gene are DFQATT and SNEGSKA (reference sequence). The CDR3 sequence is CSASPSPGLAGF. The CDR3 DNA reads TGCAGTGCTAGTCCTTCGCCGGGACTAGCAGGATTC.

This sequence joins TRBV20-1 and TRBJ2-7; 11 nucleotides align to TRBD2. The V gene's germline CDR1 is DFQATT and CDR2 SNEGSKA (reference sequence). The CDR3 extends over 14 amino acids. Trimming took 5 bases from V and 3 from J; bases not matched to a gene: 6. CDR3 coding DNA: TGCAGTGCTTCTGAGGGGACTAGCGGCTACGAGCAGTACTTC. Translated: CSASEGTSGYEQYF.

With respect to this clonotype: A much larger clone lies a single base off, so this may be a read error. The V and J genes are TRBV20-1 and TRBJ2-5, with a possible D match to TRBD2 (6 bases). Trimming removed 3 bases from V and 10 bases from J, with 12 bases in between. The CDR3 loop spans 11 amino acids. From germline, CDR1 is DFQATT and CDR2 SNEGSKA (reference sequence). CDR3 nucleotides: TGCAGTGCTAGCTCCTGGGAGGTCCAGTACTTC. Residues: CSASSWEVQYF.

This clonotype has at least ten counts. This chain joins TRBV30 and TRBJ2-1, with D perhaps matching TRBD1 (5 bases). The germline V gene has CDR1 GTSNPN and CDR2 SVGIG (reference sequence). This CDR3 contains 13 residues. The V gene lost 4 bases and the J gene lost 3 bases, with 10 bases spanning the gap. The CDR3 protein is CAWNPDSYNEQFF. CDR3 nucleotides: TGTGCCTGGAACCCCGACAGCTACAATGAGCAGTTCTTC.